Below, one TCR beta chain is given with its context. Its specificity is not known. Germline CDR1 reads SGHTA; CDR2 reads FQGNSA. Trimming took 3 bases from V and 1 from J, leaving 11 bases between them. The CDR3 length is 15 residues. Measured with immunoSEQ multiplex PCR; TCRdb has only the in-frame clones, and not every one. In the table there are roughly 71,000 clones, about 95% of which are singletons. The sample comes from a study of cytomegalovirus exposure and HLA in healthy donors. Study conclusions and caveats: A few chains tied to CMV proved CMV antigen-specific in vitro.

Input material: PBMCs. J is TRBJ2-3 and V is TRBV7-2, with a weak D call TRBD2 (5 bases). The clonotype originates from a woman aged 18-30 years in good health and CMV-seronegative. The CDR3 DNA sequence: TGTGCCAGCAGCTTCTTCCCGCGGGGCACAGATACGCAGTATTTT. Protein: CASSFFPRGTDTQYF.